This is a list of T cell receptor beta chains from one sample in a study of CD8 T cells in ankylosing spondylitis. TCRdb reprocessed the 5' RACE reads with MiXCR, giving one entry per CDR3 protein. This sample has 150,000 or so distinct CDR3 sequences; roughly a third occur once, and the top ten carry 4.5% to 6%. Sequenced: synovial fluid, either unsorted or a sorted T cell fraction (not recorded which). These receptors were obtained from a male donor with ankylosing spondylitis. Each CDR3 is given with its conserved first and last residue. Fields, in order: V gene, J gene, CDR3 protein.

TRBV7-2	TRBJ2-1	CASSLRRGGNFYNEQFF
TRBV20-1	TRBJ2-2	CSARDGRRSGELFF
TRBV5-5	TRBJ2-3	CASSLHPSVSTDTQYF
TRBV30	TRBJ2-7	CAWSSQGYEQYF
TRBV2	TRBJ2-7	CASNFDSASSYEQYF
TRBV27	TRBJ2-3	CASSLGTSGGRVRDTQYF
TRBV2	TRBJ1-5	CASSGGSNQPQHF
TRBV12-3/TRBV12-4	TRBJ1-1	CASRSSRHGANTEAFF
TRBV18	TRBJ2-7	CASSAGVVPYEQYF
TRBV20-1	TRBJ2-7	CSARGQAATYEQYF
TRBV5-1	TRBJ1-2	CASSKSGTENYGYTF
TRBV20-1	TRBJ1-6	CSARGGSDNSPLHF
TRBV6-5	TRBJ1-1	CASSPGNTEAFF
TRBV12-3/TRBV12-4	TRBJ1-6	CASSSQGQGQSPLHF
TRBV3-1	TRBJ2-3	CASSQDIRGRGDTQYF
TRBV20-1	TRBJ2-3	CSARWGGADTQYF
TRBV28	TRBJ1-4	CASSLRGGKLFF
TRBV7-7	TRBJ2-1	CASSPRLGSGEQFF
TRBV7-9	TRBJ1-2	CASIIQTGGGYTF
TRBV20-1	TRBJ2-2	CSARRLAGDTGELFF
TRBV7-9	TRBJ2-5	CASSSYVAGVLKETQYF
TRBV6-4	TRBJ1-2	CASMKTRDSNYGYTF
TRBV7-2	TRBJ1-6	CASSLRTYNSPLHF
TRBV7-8	TRBJ2-1	CASSLLAGEVQGNEQFF
TRBV11-2	TRBJ2-6	CASSLVGGGGLSSGANVLTF
TRBV7-2	TRBJ1-2	CASSPGLESYGYTF
TRBV28	TRBJ1-4	CASSLSGVEKLFF
TRBV6-1	TRBJ1-6	CASSEARYGRESPLHF
TRBV6-5	TRBJ2-3	CASSYNTGTDTQYF
TRBV28	TRBJ2-7	CASSGSGFQEYEQYF
TRBV5-1	TRBJ2-2	CASYSGTGYTGELFF
TRBV6-2/TRBV6-3	TRBJ2-5	CASSYEVGLAETQYF
TRBV11-2	TRBJ2-3	CASSPQASGISPQYF
TRBV5-1	TRBJ1-1	CASSLEDSGGSEAFF
TRBV6-5	TRBJ2-4	CASSDSWGQKNIQYF
TRBV15	TRBJ2-3	CATSSGTSGATDTQYF
TRBV6-2/TRBV6-3	TRBJ1-1	CASRSWTGKNTEAFF
TRBV20-1	TRBJ2-1	CSARDMNSPWVF
TRBV29-1	TRBJ1-1	CSVRTGVMNTEAFF
TRBV7-9	TRBJ1-6	CASSLRQSVAPLHF
TRBV5-1	TRBJ2-2	CASSLSVGSGSPGELFF
TRBV5-5	TRBJ1-4	CASSQKIEKLFF
TRBV30	TRBJ2-6	CAWSVSGANVLTF
TRBV5-1	TRBJ2-5	CASRGGRSGQGTYQETQYF
TRBV7-9	TRBJ2-7	CASSSWLGGIFHEQYF
TRBV20-1	TRBJ2-5	CSARVQGTTETQYF
TRBV20-1	TRBJ2-2	CSARASGRAGTGELFF
TRBV28	TRBJ1-4	CASGMVAGAGRKLFF
TRBV20-1	TRBJ1-1	CSANRMNTEAFF
TRBV3-1	TRBJ2-1	CASSPTTWNEQFF
TRBV18	TRBJ1-5	CASSPDGTNQPQHF
TRBV21-1	TRBJ2-1	CASKGGALNEQFF
TRBV4-2	TRBJ2-2	CASSQAPDPNTGELFF
TRBV20-1	TRBJ2-7	CSGNSVSYEQYF
TRBV11-2	TRBJ2-4	CASSPGQGRGVNGTKNIQYF